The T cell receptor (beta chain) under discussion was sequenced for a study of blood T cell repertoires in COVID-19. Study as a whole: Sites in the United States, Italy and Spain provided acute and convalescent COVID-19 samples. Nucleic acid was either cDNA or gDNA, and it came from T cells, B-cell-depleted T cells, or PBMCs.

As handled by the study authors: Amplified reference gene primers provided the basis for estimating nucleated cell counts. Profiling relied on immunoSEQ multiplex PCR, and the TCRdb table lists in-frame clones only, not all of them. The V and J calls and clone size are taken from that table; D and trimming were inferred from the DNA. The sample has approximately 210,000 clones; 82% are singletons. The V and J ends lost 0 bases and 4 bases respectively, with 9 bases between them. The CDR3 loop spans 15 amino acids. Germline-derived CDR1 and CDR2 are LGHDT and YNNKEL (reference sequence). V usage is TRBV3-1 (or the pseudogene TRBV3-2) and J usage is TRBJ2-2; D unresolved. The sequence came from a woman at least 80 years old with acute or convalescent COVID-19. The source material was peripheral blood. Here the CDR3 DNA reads TGTGCCAGCAGCCAAGATGTAACAGCCACCGGGGAGCTGTTTTTT. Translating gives CASSQDVTATGELFF.